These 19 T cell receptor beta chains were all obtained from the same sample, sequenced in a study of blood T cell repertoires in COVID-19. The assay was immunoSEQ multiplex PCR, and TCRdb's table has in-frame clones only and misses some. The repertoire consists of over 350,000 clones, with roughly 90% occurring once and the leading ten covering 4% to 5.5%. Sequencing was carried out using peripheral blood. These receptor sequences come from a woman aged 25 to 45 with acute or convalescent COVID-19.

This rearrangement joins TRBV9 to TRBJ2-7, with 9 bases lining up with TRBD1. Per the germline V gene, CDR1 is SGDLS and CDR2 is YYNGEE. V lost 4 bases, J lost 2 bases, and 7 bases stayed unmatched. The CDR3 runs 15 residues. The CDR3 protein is CASSPRGQGPYEQYF. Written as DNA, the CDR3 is TGTGCCAGCAGCCCCCGTGGACAGGGGCCCTACGAGCAGTACTTC.

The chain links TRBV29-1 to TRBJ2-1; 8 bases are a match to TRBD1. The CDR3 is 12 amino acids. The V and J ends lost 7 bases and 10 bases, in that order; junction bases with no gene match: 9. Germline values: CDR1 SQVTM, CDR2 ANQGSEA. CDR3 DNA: TGCAGCGGGGGCCAGGGGGCAGGAGAGCAGTTCTTC. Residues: CSGGQGAGEQFF.

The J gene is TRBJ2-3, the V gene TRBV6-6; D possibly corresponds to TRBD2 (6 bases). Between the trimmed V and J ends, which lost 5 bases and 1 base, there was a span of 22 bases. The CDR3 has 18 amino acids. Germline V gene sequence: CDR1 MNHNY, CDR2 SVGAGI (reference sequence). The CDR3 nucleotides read TGTGCCAGCAGTCTCAGGGCTTGGCGGGAATCCGGCACAGATACGCAGTATTTT. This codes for CASSLRAWRESGTDTQYF.

The CDR3 loop reads CASSSGAVQETQYF. As DNA, the CDR3 is TGTGCCAGCAGTTCTGGGGCGGTACAAGAGACCCAGTACTTC. The genes are TRBV6-5 and TRBJ2-5; D might be TRBD1 (5 bases). Trimming stripped 4 bases from V and 2 bases from J, with 11 bases between. The CDR3 is made up of 14 amino acids. CDR1 is MNHEY and CDR2 is SVGAGI in the germline V gene.

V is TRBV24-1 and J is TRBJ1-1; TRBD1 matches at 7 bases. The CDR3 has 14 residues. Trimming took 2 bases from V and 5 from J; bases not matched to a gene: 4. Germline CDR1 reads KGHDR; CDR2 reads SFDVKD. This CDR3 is CATSDSMTGTEAFF. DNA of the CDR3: TGTGCCACCAGTGATTCGATGACAGGGACTGAAGCTTTCTTT.

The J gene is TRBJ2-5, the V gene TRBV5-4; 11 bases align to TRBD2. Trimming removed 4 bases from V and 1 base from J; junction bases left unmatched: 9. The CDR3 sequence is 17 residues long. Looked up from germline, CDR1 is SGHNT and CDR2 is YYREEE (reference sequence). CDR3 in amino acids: CASSPGGSGGVQETQYF. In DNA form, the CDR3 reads TGTGCCAGCAGCCCTGGTGGTAGCGGGGGGGTCCAAGAGACCCAGTACTTC.

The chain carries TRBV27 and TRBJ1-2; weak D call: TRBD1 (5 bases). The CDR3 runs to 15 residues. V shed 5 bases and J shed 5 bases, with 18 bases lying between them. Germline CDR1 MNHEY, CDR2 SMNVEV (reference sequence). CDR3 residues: CASSIDSFLGYGYTF. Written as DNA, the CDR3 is TGTGCCAGCAGTATCGACAGCTTCTTAGGGTATGGCTACACCTTC.

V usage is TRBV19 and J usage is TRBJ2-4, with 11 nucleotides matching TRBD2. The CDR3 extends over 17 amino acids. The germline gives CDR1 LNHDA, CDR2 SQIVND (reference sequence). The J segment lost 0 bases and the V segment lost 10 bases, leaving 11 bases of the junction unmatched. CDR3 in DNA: TGTGCCACAACATACGGGACTAGCGGACTAGCCAAAAACATTCAGTACTTC. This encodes CATTYGTSGLAKNIQYF.

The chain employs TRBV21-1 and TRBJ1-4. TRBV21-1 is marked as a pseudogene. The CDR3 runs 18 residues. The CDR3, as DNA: TGTGCCAGCAGCAAGGGTAGAGGGGAGGTGGAAACTAATGAAAAACTGTTTTTT. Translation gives CASSKGRGEVETNEKLFF.

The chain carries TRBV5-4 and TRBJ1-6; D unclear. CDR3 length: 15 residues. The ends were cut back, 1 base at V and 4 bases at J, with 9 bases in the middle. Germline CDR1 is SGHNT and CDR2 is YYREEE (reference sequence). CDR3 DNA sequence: TGTGCCAGCAGCTTGCCCGGGAAATATAATTCACCCCTCCACTTT. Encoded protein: CASSLPGKYNSPLHF.

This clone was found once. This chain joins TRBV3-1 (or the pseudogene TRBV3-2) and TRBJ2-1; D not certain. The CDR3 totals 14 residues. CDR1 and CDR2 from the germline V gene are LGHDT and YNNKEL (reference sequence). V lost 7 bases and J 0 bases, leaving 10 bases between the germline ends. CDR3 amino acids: CASNSRTSYNEQFF. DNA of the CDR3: TGTGCCAGCAACAGTCGAACCTCCTACAATGAGCAGTTCTTC.

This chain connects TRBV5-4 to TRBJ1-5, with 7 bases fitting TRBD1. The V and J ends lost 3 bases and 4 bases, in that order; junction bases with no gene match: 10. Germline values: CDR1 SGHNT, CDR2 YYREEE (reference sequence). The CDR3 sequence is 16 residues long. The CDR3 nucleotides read TGTGCCAGCAGCTATGAACGGACAGGTTTAAATCAGCCCCAGCATTTT. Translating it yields CASSYERTGLNQPQHF. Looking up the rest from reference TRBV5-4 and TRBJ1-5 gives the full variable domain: ETGVTQSPTHLIKTRGQQVTLRCSSQSGHNTVSWYQQALGQGPQFIFQYYREEENGRGNFPPRFSGLQFPNYSSELNVNALELDDSALYLCASSYERTGLNQPQHFGDGTRLSIL.

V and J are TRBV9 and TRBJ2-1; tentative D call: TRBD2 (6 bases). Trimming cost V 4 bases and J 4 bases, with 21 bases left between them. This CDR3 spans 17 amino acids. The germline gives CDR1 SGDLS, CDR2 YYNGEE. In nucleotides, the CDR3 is TGTGCCAGCAGCCCCCCCCGGACTACCCCCCCTTACAATGAGCAGTTCTTC. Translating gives CASSPPRTTPPYNEQFF. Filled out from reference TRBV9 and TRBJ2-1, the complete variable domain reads DSGVTQTPKHLITATGQRVTLRCSPRSGDLSVYWYQQSLDQGLQFLIQYYNGEERAKGNILERFSAQQFPDLHSELNLSSLELGDSALYFCASSPPRTTPPYNEQFFGPGTRLTVL.

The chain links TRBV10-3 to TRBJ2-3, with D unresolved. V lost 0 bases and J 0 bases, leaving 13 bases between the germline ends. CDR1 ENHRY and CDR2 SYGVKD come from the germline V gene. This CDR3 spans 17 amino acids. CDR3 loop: CAISESIVKTSTDTQYF. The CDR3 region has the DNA TGTGCCATCAGTGAGTCGATTGTAAAGACTAGCACAGATACGCAGTATTTT.

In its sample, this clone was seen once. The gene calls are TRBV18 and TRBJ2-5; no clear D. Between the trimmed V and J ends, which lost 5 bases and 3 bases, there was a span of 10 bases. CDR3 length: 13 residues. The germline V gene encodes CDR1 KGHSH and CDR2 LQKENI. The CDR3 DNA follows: TGTGCCAGCTCAACAATAACAAAAGAGACCCAGTACTTC. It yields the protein CASSTITKETQYF.

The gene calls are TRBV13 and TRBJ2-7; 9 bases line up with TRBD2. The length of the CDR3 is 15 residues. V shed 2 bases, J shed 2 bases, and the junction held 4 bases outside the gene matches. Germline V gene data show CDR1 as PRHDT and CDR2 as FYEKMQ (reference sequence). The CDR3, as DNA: TGTGCCAGCAGCTTAATGGGACTAGCAACCTACGAGCAGTACTTC. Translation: CASSLMGLATYEQYF.

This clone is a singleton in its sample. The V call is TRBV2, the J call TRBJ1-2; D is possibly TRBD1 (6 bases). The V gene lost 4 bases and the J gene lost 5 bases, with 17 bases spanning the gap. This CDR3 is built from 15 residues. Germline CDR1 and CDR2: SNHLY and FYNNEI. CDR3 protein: CASSGESGVLYGYTF. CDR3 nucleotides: TGTGCCAGCAGTGGGGAATCAGGGGTTCTGTATGGCTACACCTTC.

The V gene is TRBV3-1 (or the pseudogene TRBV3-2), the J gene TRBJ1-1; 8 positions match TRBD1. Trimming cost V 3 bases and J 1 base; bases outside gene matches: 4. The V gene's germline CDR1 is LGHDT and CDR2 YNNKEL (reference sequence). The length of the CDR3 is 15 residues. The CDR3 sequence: CASSHWDRQNTEAFF. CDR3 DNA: TGTGCCAGCAGCCATTGGGACAGGCAGAACACTGAAGCTTTCTTT.

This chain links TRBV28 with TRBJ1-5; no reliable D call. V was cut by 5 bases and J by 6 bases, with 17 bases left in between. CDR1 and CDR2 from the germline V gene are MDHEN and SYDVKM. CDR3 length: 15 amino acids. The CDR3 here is CASSAFQNQVQPQHF. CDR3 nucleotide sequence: TGTGCCAGCAGTGCCTTCCAAAACCAGGTTCAGCCCCAGCATTTT.